Listed below are T cell receptor beta chains from one sample, sequenced in a study of blood T cell repertoires in COVID-19. Here immunoSEQ multiplex PCR was the method, and the copy in TCRdb shows in-frame clones only, minus some. Found here are around 210,000 clones, around three quarters of them singletons; the top ten hold less than 7%. Sequenced: peripheral blood. The receptors shown here come from a woman in her seventies with acute or convalescent COVID-19. The CDR3 runs from the conserved cysteine through the conserved F or W. A D gene is named only where the DNA matches it firmly. Size is omitted from some rows. Given values are once, few, many or a class for expanded clones.

j_gene	v_gene	d_gene	abundance	CDR3nt	CDR3aa
TRBJ1-4	TRBV15	NA	NA	TGTGCCACCAGCAGACCCGGGAGGACAGAATATGAAAAACTGTTTTTT	CATSRPGRTEYEKLFF
TRBJ2-7	TRBV16	NA	NA	TGTGCCAGCAGCCAATCATTAACAGGCTACTACGAGCAGTACTTC	CASSQSLTGYYEQYF
TRBJ2-1	TRBV5-4	TRBD2	NA	TGTGCCAGCAGCTTGTGGAGGGAGGGGAGAAATGAGCAGTTCTTC	CASSLWREGRNEQFF
TRBJ2-3	TRBV10-3	NA	NA	TGTGCCATCAGTGAGTCGGACTGGGACACAGATACGCAGTATTTT	CAISESDWDTDTQYF
TRBJ2-5	TRBV11-2	NA	NA	TGTGCCAGCAGCCCGGGGGGCGGGGCTGGGGAGACCCAGTACTTC	CASSPGGGAGETQYF
TRBJ1-5	TRBV25-1	NA	NA	TGTGCCAGCAGTTCCGGGAATCAGCCCCAGCATTTT	CASSSGNQPQHF
TRBJ1-2	TRBV7-2	TRBD1	NA	TGTGCCAGCAGCTTGATATCGACAGGGAAGTATGGCTACACCTTC	CASSLISTGKYGYTF
TRBJ2-1	TRBV7-3	TRBD2	NA	TGTGCCAGCAGCCAAGGACTAGCGGTTTACAATGAGCAGTTCTTC	CASSQGLAVYNEQFF
TRBJ1-1	TRBV28	TRBD1	NA	TGTGCCAGCAGTTTATGGAGGACAGGGGGGAACACTGAAGCTTTCTTT	CASSLWRTGGNTEAFF
TRBJ2-1	TRBV6-2/TRBV6-3	TRBD2	NA	TGTGCCAGCAGTTACTCGACGACTAGCGGGACCTACAATGAGCAGTTCTTC	CASSYSTTSGTYNEQFF
TRBJ1-4	TRBV9	NA	few	TGTGCCAGCAGCGTGGGGTTTAGCGGTCAGGCAGGTGGTAATGAAAAACTGTTTTTT	CASSVGFSGQAGGNEKLFF
TRBJ2-5	TRBV4-2	TRBD2	NA	TGTGCCAGCAGCCAAGTGAAGGGACTAGCGGGCCCTGGAGACCAAGAGACCCAGTACTTC	CASSQVKGLAGPGDQETQYF
TRBJ2-4	TRBV5-6	NA	NA	TGTGCCAGCAGCTTGGTCGCAGGGGCTGGAAACATTCAGTACTTC	CASSLVAGAGNIQYF
TRBJ1-1	TRBV7-3	TRBD1	NA	TGTGCCAGCAGCTTAAATGGCAGGGGGTATGGTAAAGCTTTCTTT	CASSLNGRGYGKAFF
TRBJ2-3	TRBV9	NA	few	TGTGCCAGCAGCGTAGCCCAGCGGGGCACAGATACGCAGTATTTT	CASSVAQRGTDTQYF
TRBJ1-1	TRBV9	NA	NA	TGTGCCAGCAGCGTAGCCTCGGGGAAAGGGTCTGAAGCTTTCTTT	CASSVASGKGSEAFF
TRBJ2-7	TRBV19	TRBD1	NA	TGTGCCAGTAGTGGTTTCCGGGACAGGGGCTCCTACGAGCAGTACTTC	CASSGFRDRGSYEQYF
TRBJ1-2	TRBV6-4	TRBD1	once	TGTGCCAGCAACCCCGGACAGGGAAAAGGTGGCTACACCTTC	CASNPGQGKGGYTF
TRBJ1-2	TRBV19	NA	once	TGTGCCAGTAATCAGAGGGAAATCTATGGCTACACCTTC	CASNQREIYGYTF
TRBJ1-2	TRBV6-6	TRBD1	NA	TGTGCCAGCAGGCCGACAGGGGCCAACTATGGCTACACCTTC	CASRPTGANYGYTF
TRBJ1-1	TRBV24-1	NA	NA	TGTGCCGTACAGGACCCGAACACTGAAGCTTTCTTT	CAVQDPNTEAFF
TRBJ1-1	TRBV3-1/TRBV3-2	NA	NA	TGTGCCGGCAGCCAAGGCGCTGCCCCAACTGAAGCTTTCTTT	CAGSQGAAPTEAFF
TRBJ2-4	TRBV7-2	NA	NA	TGTGCCAGCAGCTTAGTAAGGGGCGCCAAAAACATTCAGTACTTC	CASSLVRGAKNIQYF
TRBJ1-3	TRBV5-1	TRBD1	NA	TGCGCCAGCAGCCCGGGACAGGGGGGTGGTGGAAACACCATATATTTT	CASSPGQGGGGNTIYF
TRBJ2-5	TRBV10-3	NA	NA	TGTGCCATCAGCGGACAGCCTCAACAAGAGACCCAGTACTTC	CAISGQPQQETQYF